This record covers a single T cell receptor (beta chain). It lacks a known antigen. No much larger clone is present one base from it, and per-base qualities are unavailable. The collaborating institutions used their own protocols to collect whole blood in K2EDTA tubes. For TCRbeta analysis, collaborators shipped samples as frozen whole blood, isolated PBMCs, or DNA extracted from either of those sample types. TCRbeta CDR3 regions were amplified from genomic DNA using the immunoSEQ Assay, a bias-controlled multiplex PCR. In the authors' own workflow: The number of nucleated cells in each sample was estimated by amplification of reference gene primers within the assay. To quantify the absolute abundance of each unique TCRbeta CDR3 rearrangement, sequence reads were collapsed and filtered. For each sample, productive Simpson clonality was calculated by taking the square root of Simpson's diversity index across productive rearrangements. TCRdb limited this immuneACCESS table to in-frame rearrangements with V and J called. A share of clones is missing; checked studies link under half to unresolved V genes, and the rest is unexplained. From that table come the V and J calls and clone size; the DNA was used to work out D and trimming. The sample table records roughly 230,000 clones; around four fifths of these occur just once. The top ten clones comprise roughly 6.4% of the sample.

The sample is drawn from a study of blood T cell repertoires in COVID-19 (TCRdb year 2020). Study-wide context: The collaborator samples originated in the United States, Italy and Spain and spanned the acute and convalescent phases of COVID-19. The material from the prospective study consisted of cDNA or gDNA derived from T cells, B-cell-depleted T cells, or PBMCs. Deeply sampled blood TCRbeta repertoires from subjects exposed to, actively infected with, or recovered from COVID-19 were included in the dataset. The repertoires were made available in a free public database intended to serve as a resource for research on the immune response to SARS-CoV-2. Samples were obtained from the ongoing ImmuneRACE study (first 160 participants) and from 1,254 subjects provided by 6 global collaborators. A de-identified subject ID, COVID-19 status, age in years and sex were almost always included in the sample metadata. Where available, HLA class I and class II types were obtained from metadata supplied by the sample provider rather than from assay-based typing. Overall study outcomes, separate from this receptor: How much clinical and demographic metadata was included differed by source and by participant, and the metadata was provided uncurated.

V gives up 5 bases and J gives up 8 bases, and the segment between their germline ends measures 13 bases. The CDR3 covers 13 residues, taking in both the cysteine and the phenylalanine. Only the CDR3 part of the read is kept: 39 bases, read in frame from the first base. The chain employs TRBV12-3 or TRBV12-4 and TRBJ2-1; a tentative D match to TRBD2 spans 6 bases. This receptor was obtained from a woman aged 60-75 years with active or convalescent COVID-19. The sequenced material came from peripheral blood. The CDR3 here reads CASSPRGFDEQFF. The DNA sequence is TGTGCCAGCAGTCCCCGGGGGTTTGATGAGCAGTTCTTC.